The clone carrying this TCR beta chain was seen many times. Its antigen is not known. Germline CDR1 LGHNA, CDR2 YSLEER. This CDR3 has 17 residues. Losses at the gene ends were 5 bases for V and 0 bases for J; bases not matched to a gene: 10. The sample originates from a study of identical twins. Study results and caveats: Excess sharing between twins was weaker in beta out-of-frame sequences. Invariant populations such as MAIT and iNKT cells could partly muddle zero-insertion analyses.

Each CDR3 protein gets one entry after TCRdb re-called the 5' RACE reads with MiXCR. The sample lists about 700,000 distinct CDR3 sequences, 8.6% seen once, with 0.98% in the top ten. Separately, the same data were catalogued under a study of yellow fever vaccine responses in identical twins.

The V and J genes are TRBV4-3 and TRBJ2-1, with TRBD1 matching 7 bases. This receptor was taken from a young woman in good health. The sequencing sample was made of PBMCs. CDR3: CASSRRDSPSSYNEQFF. CDR3 in DNA: TGCGCCAGCAGCAGACGGGACAGTCCCAGCTCCTACAATGAGCAGTTCTTC.